This T cell receptor (beta chain) was documented in a study of technical replicates of blood from several donors. The repertoire was sequenced with immunoSEQ multiplex PCR; TCRdb's copy has only in-frame clones and lacks some. The sample shows approximately 75,000 clones, around 97% of them seen only once. V was clipped by 7 bases and J by 5 bases; unmatched bases: 13. CDR1 is SGDLS, CDR2 YYNGEE, per germline. CDR3 length equals 15 residues. This clone is a singleton in its sample. The rearrangement uses TRBV9 and TRBJ1-2; 8 bases are shared with TRBD1. This receptor was obtained from a human donor in good health. The sequenced sample consisted of T cells isolated from PBMCs. Here the CDR3 reads CASGTGSGGEYGYTF. In DNA, the CDR3 is TGTGCCAGCGGGACAGGAAGCGGAGGGGAATATGGCTACACCTTC. Full variable domain (rest looked up from reference TRBV9 and TRBJ1-2): DSGVTQTPKHLITATGQRVTLRCSPRSGDLSVYWYQQSLDQGLQFLIQYYNGEERAKGNILERFSAQQFPDLHSELNLSSLELGDSALYFCASGTGSGGEYGYTFGSGTRLTVV.